One TCR beta chain is described in this entry. No antigen is known for it. Researchers ran the PCR with 60 Vbeta and 13 Jbeta primers. Produced via immunoSEQ multiplex PCR; TCRdb's table is partial and in-frame only. Of 130,000 to 150,000 clones in the sample, roughly four fifths were seen once. The CDR3 sequence is 16 residues long. V dropped 5 bases and J dropped 0 bases, with 16 bases sitting between them. Germline V gives CDR1 LNHDA, CDR2 SQIVND (reference sequence). This record comes from a study of cytomegalovirus exposure and HLA in healthy donors. Study results and caveats: A later analysis, which compared TCR beta chains of equal frequency, found the HLA-associated ones more clonally expanded. The classifier, whose performance was assessed in both the original and validation cohorts, reportedly diagnosed cytomegalovirus status with high specificity and sensitivity. Some highly shared sequence variants likely arose as a pipeline artifact.

J is TRBJ1-2 and V is TRBV19; D remains ambiguous. The clonotype was recovered from a woman in her forties or fifties in good health and CMV-seropositive. What was sequenced was PBMCs. CDR3 loop: CASSPQAADTNYGYTF. The CDR3 DNA reads TGTGCCAGTAGTCCCCAAGCTGCGGATACTAACTATGGCTACACCTTC.